This T cell receptor beta chain was sequenced during a study of T-cell reconstitution after alpha-beta-depleted transplantation in children (dated by TCRdb to 2016 to 2018). About the study as a whole: T-cell immune reconstitution after TCRalphabeta/CD19-depleted allogeneic hematopoietic cell transplantation in children was quantitatively tracked in the study by means of TCR repertoire profiling.

Worth noting for this clonotype: Its specific antigen is unknown. No quality values exist for individual bases; no much larger clone is one base distant.

V is reduced by 2 bases and J by 8 bases, leaving a spacing of 12 bases between them. CDR1 SEHNR and CDR2 FQNEAQ are derived from the germline V gene (reference sequence). The CDR3 goes from the cysteine to the phenylalanine over 14 residues. Of the read, only the CDR3 DNA is kept; its 42 bases are in frame from base 1. Receptors were amplified or captured by PCR. TCRdb lists the instrument as Illumina HiSeq 2500. Molecular barcoding was employed in the preparation of TCR libraries, with unique molecular identifiers being used to normalize TCRbeta repertoire quantification. In TCRdb, the public reads were trimmed at Q25 with fastp and aligned with MiXCR, with productive beta chains retained. Entries are consolidated by CDR3 protein sequence, retaining the most common genes and DNA. This sample comprises 300,000 to 400,000 distinct CDR3 sequences, 10% to 15% of them detected only once. The top ten constitute 3.5% to 4.5% of the sample.

This material consisted of PBMCs, taken from the stem cell graft. The rearranged segments are TRBV7-9 and TRBJ1-4; too little of a D gene remains to name it. The source of this sequence is a human donor who donated a stem cell graft to a child with Fanconi anemia. Here is the DNA: TGTGCCAGCAGCTTATCCGGACGGTTAGAAAAACTGTTTTTT. This sequence encodes CASSLSGRLEKLFF.